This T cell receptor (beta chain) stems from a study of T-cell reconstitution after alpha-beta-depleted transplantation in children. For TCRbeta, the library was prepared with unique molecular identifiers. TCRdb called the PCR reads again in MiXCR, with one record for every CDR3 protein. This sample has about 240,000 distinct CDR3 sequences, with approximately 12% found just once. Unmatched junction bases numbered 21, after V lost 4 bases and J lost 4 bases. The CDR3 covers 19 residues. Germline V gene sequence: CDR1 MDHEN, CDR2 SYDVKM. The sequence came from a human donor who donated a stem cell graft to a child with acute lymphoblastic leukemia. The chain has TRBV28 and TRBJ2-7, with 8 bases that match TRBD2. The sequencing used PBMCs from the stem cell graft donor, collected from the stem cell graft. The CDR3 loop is CASSSRSLPAGVRPYEQYF. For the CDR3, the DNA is TGTGCCAGCAGTTCCCGTTCCCTTCCAGCGGGAGTCCGCCCGTACGAGCAGTACTTC.